This passage covers 22 T cell receptor beta chains from one sample sequenced in a study of shared clonotypes between healthy human individuals. Only in-frame clones appear in the TCRdb table, and some are missing; sequencing was by immunoSEQ multiplex PCR. This sample has a few hundred thousand clones, with 65% found just once. The sequenced material came from memory CD4+ T cells sorted from blood. Subset of the sample: CD45RA-negative fraction. The receptors derive from a young man in good health.

In this sample, this clone turned up once. The chain combines TRBV5-1 with TRBJ1-3; 7 bases match TRBD1. The germline CDR1 and CDR2 sequences are SGHRS and YFSETQ. The junction had 2 bases not matched to a gene; V was cut back by 5 bases and J by 0 bases. The CDR3 spans 14 residues. CDR3 sequence: CASREGASGNTIYF. CDR3 nucleotides: TGCGCCAGCAGGGAGGGGGCCTCTGGAAACACCATATATTTT.

J is TRBJ2-5 and V is TRBV5-5; 12 nucleotides agree with TRBD2. The CDR3 consists of 17 residues. The junction had 7 bases not matched to a gene; V was cut back by 1 base and J by 3 bases. Germline V gene sequence: CDR1 SGHKS, CDR2 YYEKEE (reference sequence). The CDR3 DNA reads as TGTGCCAGCAGCTTGAACGGACTAGCGGGGACTAAAGAGACCCAGTACTTC. This encodes CASSLNGLAGTKETQYF. The entire variable domain, with the rest obtained from reference TRBV5-5 and TRBJ2-5, is as follows: DAGVTQSPTHLIKTRGQQVTLRCSPISGHKSVSWYQQVLGQGPQFIFQYYEKEERGRGNFPDRFSARQFPNYSSELNVNALLLGDSALYLCASSLNGLAGTKETQYFGPGTRLLVL.

On this clone: Different DNA sequences within this sample yield the same CDR3. This chain connects TRBV11-2 to TRBJ1-5; D gene ambiguous. This CDR3 spans 13 amino acids. V was shortened by 1 base and J by 4 bases, with 5 bases between the two germline ends. Germline CDR1 and CDR2: SGHAT and FQNNGV. The CDR3 DNA reads TGTGCCAGCAGCTTAGGACTGAATCAGCCCCAGCATTTT. This translates into CASSLGLNQPQHF.

This clone has a handful of counts. The CDR3 here is CASQVNYNEQFF. The CDR3 bases are TGTGCCAGCCAGGTGAACTACAATGAGCAGTTCTTC. The gene calls are TRBV28 and TRBJ2-1; D call uncertain. In germline, CDR1 is MDHEN, CDR2 SYDVKM. This CDR3 region has 12 residues. Trimming removed 8 bases at V and 3 bases at J, with 8 bases between.

This clone came up once. This chain joins TRBV9 and TRBJ2-3; TRBD2 matches 7 bases. Losses at the gene ends were 1 base for V and 5 bases for J; bases not matched to a gene: 7. Germline lookup yields CDR1 SGDLS and CDR2 YYNGEE. The CDR3 runs to 15 residues. The CDR3 loop reads CASSVREGLGDTQYF. Here the CDR3 DNA reads TGTGCCAGCAGCGTAAGGGAGGGCCTTGGAGATACGCAGTATTTT.

The V gene is TRBV10-3, the J gene TRBJ2-3, with TRBD2 matching 8 bases. Losses at the gene ends were 7 bases for V and 4 bases for J; bases not matched to a gene: 10. The CDR3 has 15 residues. Germline assignment: CDR1 ENHRY and CDR2 SYGVKD. In DNA, the CDR3 is TGTGCCATCAACCAAGCGGGAGCCGTGGCAGATACGCAGTATTTT. Translation gives CAINQAGAVADTQYF.

The gene calls are TRBV6-6 and TRBJ1-2; D remains unclear. The V end lost 5 bases, the J end lost 0 bases, and 13 bases lay between the germline ends. This CDR3 has 15 amino acids. Looked up from germline, CDR1 is MNHNY and CDR2 is SVGAGI (reference sequence). In DNA form, the CDR3 reads TGTGCCAGCAGTCCCAGCCGAAGTTCTAACTATGGCTACACCTTC. Translation gives CASSPSRSSNYGYTF.

Here the CDR3 DNA reads TGTGCCAGCAGTCCGGAGGGATACAATGAGCAGTTCTTC. Amino acid sequence: CASSPEGYNEQFF. The chain joins TRBV6-6 to TRBJ2-1; D possibly corresponds to TRBD2 (6 bases). The germline V gene has CDR1 MNHNY and CDR2 SVGAGI (reference sequence). Trimming stripped 5 bases from V and 4 bases from J, with 9 bases between. The CDR3 has 13 residues.

This clone was seen a handful of times. The V call is TRBV5-4, the J call TRBJ2-3, with TRBD2 matching 10 bases. The germline V gene has CDR1 SGHNT and CDR2 YYREEE (reference sequence). The V segment lost 4 bases and the J segment 3 bases; nucleotides outside the gene matches: 11. This CDR3 is 17 amino acids long. CDR3 coding DNA: TGTGCCAGCAGCCCGCCGGGAAGCGGGAGGGAGACAGATACGCAGTATTTT. It is translated as CASSPPGSGRETDTQYF.

This clone was found once. CDR3 nucleotides: TGTGCCAGCAGTTTGGCTACCGGGACAGGGTTCTACGAGCAGTACTTC. Its translation is CASSLATGTGFYEQYF. The rearrangement links TRBV28 to TRBJ2-7; 9 bases are shared with TRBD1. J lost 3 bases, V lost 3 bases, and 9 bases had no gene match. CDR3 length equals 16 residues. CDR1 and CDR2 from the germline V gene are MDHEN and SYDVKM.

The chain has TRBV5-8 and TRBJ2-5; D is possibly TRBD2 (5 bases). The CDR3 is 15 amino acids. V lost 3 bases, J lost 5 bases, and 17 bases lay in between. The germline V gene has CDR1 SGHTS and CDR2 YDEGEE. The CDR3 bases are TGTGCCAGCAGCTCGGGAAGGGCCGGCACGGAGACCCAGTACTTC. The encoded protein is CASSSGRAGTETQYF.

The chain combines TRBV7-6 with TRBJ2-1, with no clear D. Trimming stripped 5 bases from V and 9 bases from J, with 20 bases between. CDR3 length: 15 residues. CDR1 SGHVS and CDR2 FNYEAQ come from the germline V gene. The CDR3 spells CASSLSGFLLSEQFF. The CDR3 nucleotides are TGTGCCAGCAGCCTTTCGGGTTTTCTTCTGAGTGAGCAGTTCTTC.

The chain couples TRBV5-4 to TRBJ2-1, with 8 bases matching TRBD2. With V trimmed by 2 bases and J by 9 bases, 10 bases remained unmatched. The length of the CDR3 is 15 residues. The germline V gene encodes CDR1 SGHNT and CDR2 YYREEE (reference sequence). The CDR3 reads CASSFSGRGGTEQFF. CDR3 DNA sequence: TGTGCCAGCAGCTTTTCCGGGAGGGGGGGAACTGAGCAGTTCTTC.

The gene calls are TRBV5-6 and TRBJ2-1; D perhaps matches TRBD1 (6 bases). The CDR3 runs 16 residues. Deletions cut 4 bases from V and 2 bases from J, with 16 bases between. CDR1 is SGHDT, CDR2 YYEEEE, per germline. The CDR3 is CASSILGAETYNEQFF. In DNA, the CDR3 is TGTGCCAGCAGCATTCTGGGGGCTGAAACCTACAATGAGCAGTTCTTC.

This clone was observed once. The V call is TRBV5-6, the J call TRBJ1-4; 9 nucleotides agree with TRBD1. The germline gives CDR1 SGHDT, CDR2 YYEEEE. The V segment lost 6 bases and the J segment 5 bases; nucleotides outside the gene matches: 8. The CDR3 totals 15 residues. The CDR3: CASILQGAPNEKLFF. The CDR3 DNA reads as TGTGCCAGCATCCTACAGGGGGCGCCGAATGAAAAACTGTTTTTT.

This clone was counted a single time. The chain carries TRBV18 and TRBJ1-5, with a tentative D call TRBD1 (5 bases). V shed 2 bases and J shed 8 bases, with 10 bases lying between them. The CDR3 covers 13 residues. Germline CDR1 and CDR2: KGHSH and LQKENI. The CDR3 reads CASSPGAEEPQHF. CDR3 DNA: TGTGCCAGCTCACCAGGGGCCGAGGAGCCCCAGCATTTT.

This clone showed up just a few times. The gene calls are TRBV18 and TRBJ2-3; D may be TRBD1 or TRBD2 (5 bases each). CDR1 and CDR2 (germline): KGHSH, LQKENI. The ends were cut back, 3 bases at V and 6 bases at J, with 19 bases in the middle. The length of the CDR3 is 16 residues. The CDR3 protein is CASSPTGTPEGDTQYF. In DNA, the CDR3 is TGTGCCAGCTCACCGACCGGGACCCCCGAGGGGGATACGCAGTATTTT.

The chain uses TRBV18 and TRBJ2-2; a possible D gene is TRBD2 (5 bases). Germline CDR1 KGHSH, CDR2 LQKENI. This CDR3 has 12 amino acids. V shed 11 bases and J shed 1 base, with 8 bases lying between them. The CDR3 reads CAGEGNTGELFF. For the CDR3, the DNA is TGTGCCGGCGAGGGGAACACCGGGGAGCTGTTTTTT.

The V gene is TRBV15, the J gene TRBJ1-1, with no clear D. Trimming took off 0 bases at V and 8 bases at J, with 4 bases between the two ends. Germline CDR1 reads LNHNV; CDR2 reads YYDKDF (reference sequence). This CDR3 region has 11 residues. CDR3 DNA: TGTGCCACCAGCAGAGAGTTAGAAGCTTTCTTT. Its translation is CATSRELEAFF.

V and J are TRBV6-5 and TRBJ2-2, with unresolved D. V was shortened by 0 bases and J by 7 bases, with 3 bases between the two germline ends. Germline V CDR1 and CDR2: MNHEY, SVGAGI. This CDR3 is 12 amino acids long. Here the CDR3 reads CASSYSIGELFF. CDR3 nucleotides: TGTGCCAGCAGTTACTCAATCGGGGAGCTGTTTTTT.

A single count supports this clone. This chain uses TRBV2 with TRBJ2-2, with 7 bases lining up with TRBD2. Germline assignment: CDR1 SNHLY and CDR2 FYNNEI. The CDR3 consists of 15 residues. V dropped 6 bases and J dropped 2; count of bases not matched to a gene: 6. The CDR3 region is CASSYRDYNTGELFF. The CDR3 DNA is TGTGCCAGCAGCTACCGGGACTATAACACCGGGGAGCTGTTTTTT.

The rearrangement links TRBV5-4 to TRBJ2-6, with D unresolved. Trimming left V 0 bases short and J 1 base short, with 11 bases between. The germline V gene has CDR1 SGHNT and CDR2 YYREEE (reference sequence). There are 17 residues in the CDR3. CDR3 residues: CASSLVTVPSGANVLTF. CDR3 DNA: TGTGCCAGCAGCTTGGTCACCGTCCCGTCTGGGGCCAACGTCCTGACTTTC.